Listed below are T cell receptor beta chains from one sample, sequenced in a study of shared clonotypes between healthy human individuals. Produced via immunoSEQ multiplex PCR; TCRdb's table is partial and in-frame only. The sample lists fewer than 3 million clones, about nine tenths occurring once. The specimen sequenced was naive CD4+ T cells from PBMCs. All receptors come from a man between 18 and 35 years old in good health. Some clones in this sample may be carry-over from other donors' samples. Both conserved end residues are part of each CDR3. D genes are given only for firm matches. Some rows mark clone size as missing; the rest say once, few, many or name a class of expanded clone.

>TRBV19|-|-|TRBJ1-1
TGTGCCAGTAGCAAAAGGAACACTGAAGCTTTCTTT
CASSKRNTEAFF
>TRBV5-1|TRBD1|-|TRBJ1-1
TGCGCCAGCAGGGAGGGACAGGGGATTACTGAAGCTTTCTTT
CASREGQGITEAFF
>TRBV19|-|-|TRBJ1-5
TGTGCCAGTAGTATTTTATACAGGCCTAATCAGCCCCAGCATTTT
CASSILYRPNQPQHF
>TRBV5-4|-|once|TRBJ2-1
TGTGCCAGCAGCCTGGGTGCGGACAGCTCCTACAATGAGCAGTTCTTC
CASSLGADSSYNEQFF
>TRBV5-6|-|-|TRBJ2-5
TGTGCCAGCAGCCCCCGGCCCTCGGCGGGTGAGACCCAGTACTTC
CASSPRPSAGETQYF
>TRBV29-1|-|-|TRBJ1-2
TGCAGCGTTGGGGGGACTGTGGGCTACACCTTC
CSVGGTVGYTF
>TRBV9|-|-|TRBJ1-4
TGTGCCAGCAATAAGGGGGTAGGGGAAAAACTGTTTTTT
CASNKGVGEKLFF
>TRBV7-6|-|-|TRBJ2-1
TGTGCCAGCAGTTTTTCCCCAGGGAATGAGCAGTTCTTC
CASSFSPGNEQFF
>TRBV29-1|TRBD2|few|TRBJ2-2
TGCAGCGTTGGTGGACTAGCGGGAGGTTACACCGGGGAGCTGTTTTTT
CSVGGLAGGYTGELFF
>TRBV19|-|few|TRBJ1-1
TGTGCCAGTAGTATATCCGGGGCACTGAACACTGAAGCTTTCTTT
CASSISGALNTEAFF
>TRBV25-1|-|few|TRBJ1-1
TGTGCCAGCAGTGAACTAGGGGGCACTGAAGCTTTCTTT
CASSELGGTEAFF
>TRBV9|-|-|TRBJ2-7
TGTGCCAGCAGCCCAGTAGGGGGGCCCCCGGGTACGGGCGAGCAGTACTTC
CASSPVGGPPGTGEQYF
>TRBV7-2|-|-|TRBJ1-3
TGTGCCAGCAGCTTAAGGATATTAGGAAACACCATATATTTT
CASSLRILGNTIYF
>TRBV7-9|-|-|TRBJ1-1
TGTGCCAGCAGCTCATTGCGGGACGCGAGGAACACTGAAGCTTTCTTT
CASSSLRDARNTEAFF
>TRBV18|-|few|TRBJ1-1
TGTGCCAGCTCACCCCGGGACACCACCCTGGGGACTGAAGCTTTCTTT
CASSPRDTTLGTEAFF
>TRBV29-1|TRBD2|-|TRBJ2-1
TGCAGCGTTCTGGGACTAGCGACATCCACCTCCTACAATGAGCAGTTCTTC
CSVLGLATSTSYNEQFF
>TRBV9|-|-|TRBJ1-2
TGTGCCAGCAGCGTAACGACTGGGAACTATGGCTACACCTTC
CASSVTTGNYGYTF
>TRBV11-2|-|-|TRBJ2-6
TGTGCCAGTCAGCCGACAGAAAACTCTGGGGCCAACGTCCTGACTTTC
CASQPTENSGANVLTF
>TRBV29-1|-|few|TRBJ1-1
TGCAGCGTTGTAGGGGTGAAAGCTTTCTTT
CSVVGVKAFF
>TRBV5-1|TRBD1|-|TRBJ2-7
TGCGCCAGCAGCTCGGGGACAGGGACCTACGAGCAGTACTTC
CASSSGTGTYEQYF
>TRBV29-1|-|-|TRBJ1-5
TGCAGCGTTGAGACCAAGAGAGGCCAGCCCCAGCATTTT
CSVETKRGQPQHF
>TRBV7-9|TRBD1|-|TRBJ2-7
TGTGCCAGCAGCTTGACACAGGGGGCCTACGAGCAGTACTTC
CASSLTQGAYEQYF
>TRBV29-1|TRBD1|-|TRBJ2-2
TGCAGCGTCCGTCCGGGACAGGGGAACACCGGGGAGCTGTTTTTT
CSVRPGQGNTGELFF
>TRBV2|TRBD2|-|TRBJ2-5
TGTGCCAGCAGTGTAGCGGGAGAATTTGAGACCCAGTACTTC
CASSVAGEFETQYF
>TRBV15|TRBD1|-|TRBJ2-5
TGTGCCACCAGCAGGACCGGGACAGGGGTCGGGGGGAAGACCCAGTACTTC
CATSRTGTGVGGKTQYF
>TRBV18|TRBD2|-|TRBJ2-1
TGTGCCAGCTCACCATCTAGCGGGAGAACCTACAATGAGCAGTTCTTC
CASSPSSGRTYNEQFF
>TRBV11-3|-|-|TRBJ1-1
TGTGCCAGCAGTGGGGATTCTAACACTGAAGCTTTCTTT
CASSGDSNTEAFF
>TRBV7-3|TRBD2|-|TRBJ2-3
TGTGCCAGCAGCTTTAGCGGGAGTAGGGCAGATACGCAGTATTTT
CASSFSGSRADTQYF
>TRBV4-1|TRBD1|once|TRBJ1-5
TGCGCCAGCAGCCTATACCAAAACTCGGGACAGGGCGCCTATAGCAATCAGCCCCAGCATTTT
CASSLYQNSGQGAYSNQPQHF
>TRBV4-3|-|-|TRBJ1-5
TGCGCCAGCAGCCAAGAAGGTGGGCCCCCCCAGCATTTT
CASSQEGGPPQHF
>TRBV6-1|-|-|TRBJ2-7
TGTGCCAGCAGTATGCTCTACGAGCAGTACTTC
CASSMLYEQYF
>TRBV7-3|-|-|TRBJ2-3
TGTGCCAGCAGCCCACCTGGAAATTTAGATACGCAGTATTTT
CASSPPGNLDTQYF
>TRBV4-3|-|-|TRBJ1-3
TGCGCCAGCAGCCAAGAGGTCGCGAGCTCTGGAAACACCATATATTTT
CASSQEVASSGNTIYF
>TRBV18|TRBD2|-|TRBJ2-1
TGTGCCAGCTCGCGTACTAGCGGAGTCTACAATGAGCAGTTCTTC
CASSRTSGVYNEQFF
>TRBV27|TRBD2|once|TRBJ2-7
TGTGCCAGCAGTTTCGCTGGGTGGGGGGGACGCACCTACGAGCAGTACTTC
CASSFAGWGGRTYEQYF
>TRBV4-2|-|-|TRBJ2-3
TGTGCCAGCAGCCAAGGCGCAGATACGCAGTATTTT
CASSQGADTQYF
>TRBV14|-|-|TRBJ1-1
TGTGCCAGCAGCCAAGGGTTTGGAGCTTTCTTT
CASSQGFGAFF
>TRBV7-9|TRBD2|-|TRBJ2-5
TGTGCCAGCAGCCCGACTAGCGGGAGGGGAGAGACCCAGTACTTC
CASSPTSGRGETQYF
>TRBV10-1|TRBD1|-|TRBJ1-2
TGCGCCAGCAGTGAGTCTGGGCGCGGGGACAGGGGGCAGACTAACTATGGCTACACCTTC
CASSESGRGDRGQTNYGYTF
>TRBV11-2|-|-|TRBJ1-2
TGTGCCAGCAGTACGATCCGAGAGGGTATTCAGGGCTACACCTTC
CASSTIREGIQGYTF
>TRBV5-1|TRBD2|-|TRBJ2-2
TGCGCCAGCAGCTTGGGTCCAGCGGGAGCTTCCGGGGAGCTGTTTTTT
CASSLGPAGASGELFF
>TRBV5-5|-|-|TRBJ2-1
TGTGCCAGCAGCTTGGGGGTAATAAACTCCTACAATGAGCAGTTCTTC
CASSLGVINSYNEQFF
>TRBV28|TRBD2|-|TRBJ2-4
TGTGCCAGCAGTCTAGCGGGCTTCAGGGAGGGCATTCAGTACTTC
CASSLAGFREGIQYF
>TRBV15|-|-|TRBJ1-5
TGTGCCACCAGCAGAGTCGCAGGTAGCAATCAGCCCCAGCATTTT
CATSRVAGSNQPQHF
>TRBV18|-|-|TRBJ2-7
TGTGCCAGCTCACCACCTAGCGGAAGACTTAGCGAGCAGTACTTC
CASSPPSGRLSEQYF
>TRBV11-1|TRBD2|-|TRBJ2-7
TGTGCCAGCAGCCCTGAATCCGGGACTAAACGCGAGCAGTACTTC
CASSPESGTKREQYF
>TRBV20-1|-|-|TRBJ1-5
TGCAGTGCTAGAGCCTCACAGCCCCAGCATTTT
CSARASQPQHF
>TRBV5-1|-|-|TRBJ2-2
TGCGCCAGCACCCGAGGAACCATGAACACCGGGGAGCTGTTTTTT
CASTRGTMNTGELFF
>TRBV5-5|TRBD1|-|TRBJ2-7
TGTGCCAGCCGTAGGACAAATAGGGACAGTACCTACGAGCAGTACTTC
CASRRTNRDSTYEQYF
>TRBV7-9|-|-|TRBJ2-5
TGTGCCAGCAGACAAACACTTCCCCAAGAGACCCAGTACTTC
CASRQTLPQETQYF
>TRBV7-9|-|-|TRBJ2-7
TGTGCCAGCAGCTTCGCGACAGGCTACGAGCAGTACTTC
CASSFATGYEQYF
>TRBV7-2|-|-|TRBJ1-1
TGTGCCAGCAGCCCCACCTTGGGAGGCAGCTTGAAAGCTTTCTTT
CASSPTLGGSLKAFF
>TRBV19|TRBD1|-|TRBJ1-5
TGTGCCAGTAGTATCGTGACAGGGAGCAATCAGCCCCAGCATTTT
CASSIVTGSNQPQHF
>TRBV30|-|-|TRBJ1-2
TGTGCCTGGAGTGCCCGGGTTCGTCCCAGGGTAGGCTATGGCTACACCTTC
CAWSARVRPRVGYGYTF
>TRBV5-1|TRBD2|-|TRBJ2-2
TGCGCCAGCAGCCCCCTGCTAGCGGGAGGGATGAACACCGGGGAGCTGTTTTTT
CASSPLLAGGMNTGELFF
>TRBV7-9|-|-|TRBJ2-7
TGTGCCAGCAGCTTAGGAAGCCAGGGCTACGAGCAGTACTTC
CASSLGSQGYEQYF
>TRBV6-1|-|-|TRBJ1-2
TGTGCCAGCAGTTCAACAACGAACTATGGCTACACCTTC
CASSSTTNYGYTF